These 26 T cell receptor beta chains originate from one sample sequenced in a study of tumor-infiltrating lymphocytes in localized non-small cell lung cancer. Here immunoSEQ multiplex PCR was the method, and the copy in TCRdb shows in-frame clones only, minus some. The table records about 29,000 clones, around 85% of them present only once. Sequences were obtained from lung tumor tissue. The receptors originated from a human donor with non-small cell lung cancer.

The genes are TRBV12-5 and TRBJ2-7, with TRBD2 matching 12 bases. In germline, CDR1 is LGHNT, CDR2 FRNRAP. The V gene end was trimmed by 6 bases and the J gene end by 6 bases; junction bases not matched to a gene: 6. The CDR3 sequence is 14 residues long. CDR3 amino acids: CASGVTSGGSEQYF. The CDR3 nucleotides read TGTGCTAGTGGAGTGACTAGCGGGGGCTCCGAGCAGTACTTC.

The chain has TRBV7-6 and TRBJ2-2; D remains ambiguous. Trimming pared 3 bases from V and 2 bases from J, leaving 10 bases between. This CDR3 is 15 amino acids long. Germline V gives CDR1 SGHVS, CDR2 FNYEAQ. CDR3 DNA: TGTGCCAGCAGCTTCCCCGGGTCAAACACCGGGGAGCTGTTTTTT. Encoded protein: CASSFPGSNTGELFF.

This chain's CDR3 is CASSQALAGGGYEQYF. The CDR3, as DNA: TGTGCCAGCAGCCAAGCACTAGCGGGGGGGGGCTACGAGCAGTACTTC. The V gene is TRBV4-2, the J gene TRBJ2-7; TRBD2 aligns across 13 bases. With V trimmed by 1 base and J by 3 bases, 3 bases remained unmatched. CDR3 length: 16 amino acids. Germline-derived CDR1 and CDR2 are LGHNA and YNFKEQ.

J is TRBJ1-6 and V is TRBV4-1, with D possibly being TRBD1 (5 bases). CDR1 and CDR2 from the germline V gene are MGHRA and YSYEKL. This CDR3 has 15 residues. V lost 3 bases and J 0 bases, leaving 6 bases between the germline ends. CDR3 protein: CASSQGDSYNSPLHF. CDR3 sequence (DNA): TGCGCCAGCAGCCAGGGGGACTCCTATAATTCACCCCTCCACTTT.

The V gene is TRBV30, the J gene TRBJ2-1, with TRBD2 identical over 9 bases. Trimming at V came to 2 bases and at J to 3 bases, leaving 2 bases not matched to a gene. In germline, CDR1 is GTSNPN, CDR2 SVGIG (reference sequence). This CDR3 is 14 amino acids long. CDR3 DNA sequence: TGTGCCTGGAGTTCTAGCGGGGTCTACAATGAGCAGTTCTTC. The encoded protein is CAWSSSGVYNEQFF.

This clone came up a few times. The genes are TRBV7-2 and TRBJ1-6; D is possibly TRBD1 (6 bases). There are 15 residues in the CDR3. Trimming cost V 1 base and J 8 bases, with 12 bases left between them. CDR1 SGHTA and CDR2 FQGNSA come from the germline V gene. The DNA of the CDR3 is TGTGCCAGCAGCTTAGTTCAGGGGCCTTATTCACCCCTCCACTTT. Its translation: CASSLVQGPYSPLHF.

The chain couples TRBV9 to TRBJ1-2; no clear D. Germline V lookup: CDR1 SGDLS, CDR2 YYNGEE. V lost 7 bases, J lost 8 bases, and 18 bases lay in between. This CDR3 spans 13 amino acids. Written as DNA, the CDR3 is TGTGCCAGCGCGAGGCAACGGTTCGGGGGCTACACCTTC. Encoded protein: CASARQRFGGYTF.

This chain uses TRBV5-1 with TRBJ2-3; D ambiguous. CDR1 and CDR2 from the germline V gene are SGHRS and YFSETQ. This CDR3 has 12 residues. Trimming took 5 bases from V and 2 from J, leaving 6 bases between them. The CDR3 protein is CASSQITDTQYF. CDR3 nucleotides: TGCGCCAGCAGTCAGATCACAGATACGCAGTATTTT.

The chain combines TRBV11-2 with TRBJ2-5, with D maybe TRBD1 (5 bases). Germline CDR1 reads SGHAT; CDR2 reads FQNNGV. V was pared by 2 bases and J by 2 bases, with 12 bases between. The CDR3 covers 15 residues. CDR3 in DNA: TGTGCCAGCAGCTTAACAACAGGAGAACAAGAGACCCAGTACTTC. This encodes CASSLTTGEQETQYF.

In this sample, this clone turned up a few times. The V and J genes are TRBV5-4 and TRBJ1-4; possible D gene TRBD1, 5 bases. Looked up from germline, CDR1 is SGHNT and CDR2 is YYREEE (reference sequence). This CDR3 has 15 residues. The V gene lost 1 base and the J gene lost 8 bases, with 15 bases spanning the gap. As DNA, the CDR3 is TGTGCCAGCAGCTTGATTGGAGGGACGGCGGAAAAACTGTTTTTT. It translates to CASSLIGGTAEKLFF.

This rearrangement joins TRBV6-5 to TRBJ1-5; 7 bases are a match to TRBD1. V lost 6 bases to trimming and J lost 2 bases; unmatched junction nucleotides: 7. This CDR3 contains 15 residues. Germline V gene sequence: CDR1 MNHEY, CDR2 SVGAGI. The CDR3 sequence: CASSTDRAGNQPQHF. The CDR3 DNA sequence: TGTGCCAGCAGCACTGACAGGGCCGGCAATCAGCCCCAGCATTTT.

The chain couples TRBV14 to TRBJ2-7; either TRBD1 or TRBD2 may supply D (6 bases each). Deletions cut 4 bases from V and 0 bases from J, with 10 bases between. Germline lookup yields CDR1 SGHDN and CDR2 FVKESK. There are 14 residues in the CDR3. The CDR3 region is CASSLGGGSYEQYF. For the CDR3, the DNA is TGTGCCAGCAGCCTTGGAGGGGGCTCCTACGAGCAGTACTTC.

V gene TRBV7-2 combines with J gene TRBJ1-2; D is unclear. CDR3 length: 15 amino acids. Between the trimmed V and J ends, which lost 0 bases and 4 bases, there was a span of 12 bases. Per the germline V gene, CDR1 is SGHTA and CDR2 is FQGNSA. CDR3 sequence: CASSLAVSLVYGYTF. In nucleotides, the CDR3 is TGTGCCAGCAGCTTAGCAGTCTCCCTCGTCTATGGCTACACCTTC.

This clone was recorded a few times. The chain joins TRBV28 to TRBJ2-5, with D tentatively TRBD1 (6 bases). Per the germline V gene, CDR1 is MDHEN and CDR2 is SYDVKM. This CDR3 is built from 13 residues. V lost 5 bases and J 2 bases, leaving 9 bases between the germline ends. CDR3 amino acids: CASSTGQQETQYF. The DNA of the CDR3 is TGTGCCAGCAGTACTGGACAGCAAGAGACCCAGTACTTC.

The V call is TRBV2, the J call TRBJ1-5, with TRBD1 matching over 8 bases. This CDR3 is 13 amino acids long. V trimming: 7 bases; J trimming: 7 bases; junction bases outside the gene matches: 6. CDR1 is SNHLY, CDR2 FYNNEI, per germline. The CDR3 reads CASMGQEGQPQHF. CDR3 DNA: TGTGCCAGCATGGGACAGGAGGGACAGCCCCAGCATTTT.

This chain joins TRBV27 and TRBJ2-2; weak D call: TRBD2 (5 bases). Trimming removed 6 bases at V and 1 base at J, with 12 bases between. Germline loops: CDR1 MNHEY, CDR2 SMNVEV (reference sequence). This CDR3 is built from 15 residues. CDR3 residues: CASSPGWLNTGELFF. In DNA form, the CDR3 reads TGTGCCAGCAGCCCGGGGTGGCTGAACACCGGGGAGCTGTTTTTT.

This rearrangement joins TRBV30 to TRBJ2-7; D may be TRBD1 or TRBD2 (5 bases each). Trimming left V 3 bases short and J 0 bases short, with 15 bases between. The CDR3 sequence is 15 residues long. Germline V gene sequence: CDR1 GTSNPN, CDR2 SVGIG (reference sequence). The CDR3 region is CAWRTGTVASYEQYF. The CDR3 DNA reads TGTGCCTGGAGGACCGGGACGGTGGCCTCCTACGAGCAGTACTTC.

The chain employs TRBV5-8 and TRBJ1-4, with 10 positions matching TRBD1. Germline-derived CDR1 and CDR2 are SGHTS and YDEGEE. This CDR3 is built from 14 residues. V trimming: 4 bases; J trimming: 13 bases; junction bases outside the gene matches: 10. CDR3 sequence: CASSARQGALGLFF. The DNA of the CDR3 is TGTGCCAGCAGCGCAAGACAGGGGGCGTTGGGACTGTTTTTT.

V is TRBV5-1 and J is TRBJ2-3; TRBD2 might be the D (6 bases). CDR3 size: 16 residues. Germline V lookup: CDR1 SGHRS, CDR2 YFSETQ. V was trimmed by 0 bases and J by 5 bases, leaving 16 bases between them. The CDR3 DNA reads TGCGCCAGCAGCTTGGTGGGCAGGGAGGTCAGAGATACGCAGTATTTT. It is translated as CASSLVGREVRDTQYF.

This chain links TRBV10-3 with TRBJ2-5, with D perhaps given as TRBD1 or TRBD2 (6 bases each). The germline CDR1 and CDR2 sequences are ENHRY and SYGVKD. This CDR3 is 15 amino acids long. V dropped 3 bases and J dropped 3 bases, with 14 bases sitting between them. The CDR3 DNA sequence: TGTGCCATCAGTGATCTTGGGGGGCGAAAAGAGACCCAGTACTTC. Amino acid sequence: CAISDLGGRKETQYF.

The gene calls are TRBV5-4 and TRBJ2-7, with 11 bases that match TRBD2. Germline V gene lookup returns CDR1 SGHNT and CDR2 YYREEE (reference sequence). There are 18 residues in the CDR3. Trimming cost V 0 bases and J 4 bases; bases outside gene matches: 12. The CDR3 DNA is TGTGCCAGCAGCTTGGCTCTAGCGGGGGGTATGGAGGGGTACGAGCAGTACTTC. Its protein is CASSLALAGGMEGYEQYF.

The rearrangement links TRBV5-6 to TRBJ2-2; TRBD1 might be the D (6 bases). The CDR3 contains 15 residues. CDR1 SGHDT and CDR2 YYEEEE come from the germline V gene. V lost 4 bases and J lost 0, with 10 bases in between. The CDR3 loop reads CASSVGTTNTGELFF. In DNA, the CDR3 is TGTGCCAGCAGCGTCGGGACAACGAACACCGGGGAGCTGTTTTTT. Drawing the rest from reference TRBV5-6 and TRBJ2-2, the complete variable domain is DAGVTQSPTHLIKTRGQQVTLRCSPKSGHDTVSWYQQALGQGPQFIFQYYEEEERQRGNFPDRFSGHQFPNYSSELNVNALLLGDSALYLCASSVGTTNTGELFFGEGSRLTVL.

This rearrangement joins TRBV29-1 to TRBJ1-2, with D hard to call. The CDR3 extends over 12 amino acids. Trimming stripped 3 bases from V and 4 bases from J, with 9 bases between. Germline V CDR1 and CDR2: SQVTM, ANQGSEA. The CDR3 DNA sequence: TGCAGCGTTGAGCCGGGATCCTATGGCTACACCTTC. Residues: CSVEPGSYGYTF.

The chain combines TRBV6-6 with TRBJ2-3; D is possibly TRBD2 (5 bases). The V end lost 7 bases, the J end lost 0 bases, and 14 bases lay between the germline ends. This CDR3 is 15 amino acids long. Germline V gene data show CDR1 as MNHNY and CDR2 as SVGAGI (reference sequence). The DNA for the CDR3 is TGTGCCAGCACCAGGACTTTTTCTAGCACAGATACGCAGTATTTT. Translation gives CASTRTFSSTDTQYF.

The J gene is TRBJ1-1, the V gene TRBV7-8, with D possibly being TRBD1 (6 bases). This CDR3 has 14 residues. The V end lost 1 base, the J end lost 1 base, and 7 bases lay between the germline ends. The germline V gene encodes CDR1 SGHVS and CDR2 FQNEAQ. This CDR3 reads CASSLGRGNTEAFF. The CDR3 bases are TGTGCCAGCAGCTTAGGCAGGGGGAACACTGAAGCTTTCTTT.

This clone is a singleton in its sample. V is TRBV6-6 and J is TRBJ1-2; D is perhaps TRBD1 (5 bases). Trimming took 6 bases from V and 8 from J, leaving 13 bases between them. In germline, CDR1 is MNHNY, CDR2 SVGAGI (reference sequence). The CDR3 extends over 12 amino acids. The CDR3 nucleotides are TGTGCCAGCAGGTCAGGGATATGGGGCTACACCTTC. It specifies CASRSGIWGYTF.